This T cell receptor beta chain comes out of a study of metastatic and nonmetastatic thyroid tumors. CDR3 length: 12 residues. The germline gives CDR1 LGHDT, CDR2 YNNKEL (reference sequence). Deletions cut 4 bases from V and 5 bases from J, with 8 bases between. Many counts were recorded for this clone. Per the original methods: Building a distant-metastasis classifier for papillary thyroid cancer drew on CDR3 differences across clinicopathological groups. With MiXCR, TCRdb called clones anew from the PCR reads. In this record, the V and J calls reflect TCRdb's handling and not the investigators' own analysis. The data show 26,000 or so clones, roughly 17% seen once. Ahead of thyroid surgery, no patient had received treatment of any kind.

The receptor was derived from a female donor with papillary thyroid cancer or a benign thyroid nodule (not recorded which). Some clones in this sample may be carry-over from other donors' samples. Sequencing input: blood. The V and J genes are TRBV3-1 and TRBJ2-5; D unresolved. The CDR3 is CASSPSGETQYF. CDR3 DNA: TGTGCCAGCAGCCCTAGTGGGGAGACCCAGTACTTC.